The 21 T cell receptor beta chains in this list originate from one sample, sequenced in a study of T cell responses to AZD1222 COVID-19 vaccine. Here immunoSEQ multiplex PCR was the method, and the copy in TCRdb shows in-frame clones only, minus some. The sample includes approximately 110,000 clones, 70% to 90% of them seen just once. The material sequenced was peripheral blood, taken on day 0 of AZD1222 vaccination. These TCRs come from an adult in good health.

The chain employs TRBV27 and TRBJ2-1; 7 nucleotides agree with TRBD1. Losses at the gene ends were 9 bases for V and 0 bases for J; bases not matched to a gene: 11. Germline V gene data show CDR1 as MNHEY and CDR2 as SMNVEV (reference sequence). The CDR3 is made up of 16 amino acids. The CDR3 is CASNLVGDSSYNEQFF. The CDR3 nucleotides are TGTGCCAGTAACCTAGTGGGGGACAGCTCCTACAATGAGCAGTTCTTC.

The chain recombines TRBV5-1 with TRBJ1-2; D might be TRBD1 (6 bases). Looked up from germline, CDR1 is SGHRS and CDR2 is YFSETQ. V shed 0 bases and J shed 10 bases, with 16 bases lying between them. The CDR3 is made up of 14 amino acids. The CDR3 nucleotides are TGCGCCAGCAGCTTGGCTGGGTCAGGGGAGGACTACACCTTC. It translates to CASSLAGSGEDYTF.

The CDR3 protein is CASRVAGHNTGELFF. CDR3 in DNA: TGTGCCAGTAGGGTAGCGGGGCATAACACCGGGGAGCTGTTTTTT. The chain combines TRBV19 with TRBJ2-2, with TRBD2 matching 8 bases. This CDR3 region has 15 residues. In germline, CDR1 is LNHDA, CDR2 SQIVND (reference sequence). V trimming: 6 bases; J trimming: 2 bases; junction bases outside the gene matches: 5.

The chain is built from TRBV7-8 and TRBJ2-7; D is undetermined. The CDR3 sequence is 13 residues long. V was shortened by 5 bases and J by 3 bases, with 11 bases between the two germline ends. The germline V gene has CDR1 SGHVS and CDR2 FQNEAQ. CDR3 sequence: CASSQGEYYEQYF. In nucleotides, the CDR3 is TGTGCCAGCAGCCAAGGAGAATACTACGAGCAGTACTTC.

This clone showed up just a few times. The J gene is TRBJ2-1, the V gene TRBV3-1 (or the pseudogene TRBV3-2), with D perhaps given as TRBD1 or TRBD2 (5 bases each). V lost 0 bases and J 4 bases, leaving 16 bases between the germline ends. The CDR3 sequence is 17 residues long. Germline values: CDR1 LGHDT, CDR2 YNNKEL (reference sequence). As DNA, the CDR3 is TGTGCCAGCAGCCAAGAAGGGGCGGGCAACGGGTACAATGAGCAGTTCTTC. Its translation: CASSQEGAGNGYNEQFF.

The J gene is TRBJ2-7, the V gene TRBV4-3; possibly TRBD1 or TRBD2 for D (6 bases each). Trimming took off 0 bases at V and 3 bases at J, with 15 bases between the two ends. CDR1 and CDR2 (germline): LGHNA, YSLEER. The CDR3 has 16 residues. The CDR3 DNA reads TGCGCCAGCAGCCAAGATCCCACTGGGGGGCTCTACGAGCAGTACTTC. Protein product: CASSQDPTGGLYEQYF.

CDR3 in amino acids: CASSVKGEGYYNEQFF. The CDR3 coding sequence is TGTGCCAGCAGCGTCAAAGGTGAGGGTTACTACAATGAGCAGTTCTTC. V usage is TRBV9 and J usage is TRBJ2-1; possibly TRBD2 for D (5 bases). The CDR3 length is 16 residues. Trimming took 2 bases from V and 3 from J, leaving 15 bases between them. The germline gives CDR1 SGDLS, CDR2 YYNGEE.

This clone appeared a single time. The chain has TRBV28 and TRBJ1-6; no clear D gene. The V end was cut by 6 bases, the J end by 4 bases, with 13 bases between. The CDR3 is 15 amino acids. The V gene's germline CDR1 is MDHEN and CDR2 SYDVKM. The CDR3 protein is CASSPSAGYNSPLHF. DNA of the CDR3: TGTGCCAGCAGCCCAAGTGCCGGGTATAATTCACCCCTCCACTTT.

The rearrangement links TRBV7-2 to TRBJ1-3, with TRBD1 as a possible D gene (5 bases). Per the germline V gene, CDR1 is SGHTA and CDR2 is FQGNSA. Trimming removed 5 bases from V and 3 bases from J, with 17 bases in between. The length of the CDR3 is 16 residues. CDR3: CASSVGPVRGGNTIYF. CDR3 DNA sequence: TGTGCCAGCAGCGTCGGGCCCGTGAGGGGTGGAAACACCATATATTTT.

The gene calls are TRBV18 and TRBJ1-1; D not resolved. Trimming pared 2 bases from V and 0 bases from J, leaving 13 bases between. The germline V gene encodes CDR1 KGHSH and CDR2 LQKENI. This CDR3 has 16 residues. The CDR3 is CASSPTGSGMNTEAFF. CDR3 in DNA: TGTGCCAGCTCACCAACGGGGAGCGGGATGAACACTGAAGCTTTCTTT.

The chain recombines TRBV7-3 with TRBJ1-2, with D maybe TRBD1 (6 bases). Looked up from germline, CDR1 is SGHTA and CDR2 is FQGTGA. V dropped 5 bases and J dropped 3 bases, with 10 bases sitting between them. CDR3 length: 13 amino acids. Written as DNA, the CDR3 is TGTGCCAGCAGCAAGGGGGGTGACTATGGCTACACCTTC. Amino acids: CASSKGGDYGYTF.

V usage is TRBV15 and J usage is TRBJ2-2, with D unresolved. The CDR3 sequence is 13 residues long. V was shortened by 0 bases and J by 7 bases, with 6 bases between the two germline ends. Germline assignment: CDR1 LNHNV and CDR2 YYDKDF (reference sequence). In DNA form, the CDR3 reads TGTGCCACCAGCAGAGACGTTGGCGGGGAGCTGTTTTTT. Protein product: CATSRDVGGELFF.

This rearrangement joins TRBV10-2 to TRBJ1-6; TRBD1 aligns across 7 bases. Germline-derived CDR1 and CDR2 are WSHSY and SAAADI. The CDR3 has 14 amino acids. Losses at the gene ends were 5 bases for V and 6 bases for J; bases not matched to a gene: 4. The CDR3: CASSPRGFNSPLHF. CDR3 bases: TGCGCCAGCAGTCCCAGGGGGTTTAATTCACCCCTCCACTTT.

The chain is built from TRBV7-9 and TRBJ1-2, with D possibly being TRBD1 (5 bases). The CDR3 totals 13 residues. Germline assignment: CDR1 SEHNR and CDR2 FQNEAQ (reference sequence). V gave up 1 base and J gave up 8 bases, with 11 bases separating them. The CDR3 bases are TGTGCCAGCAGCTTAGAGCAGGGTCTAGGCTACACCTTC. Its translation: CASSLEQGLGYTF.

The chain has TRBV5-1 and TRBJ1-2; weak D call: TRBD1 (5 bases). The CDR3 has 13 residues. From germline, CDR1 is SGHRS and CDR2 YFSETQ. V dropped 4 bases and J dropped 3 bases, with 10 bases sitting between them. The DNA of the CDR3 is TGCGCCAGCAGCCCGGACACACACTATGGCTACACCTTC. Its translation is CASSPDTHYGYTF.

The gene calls are TRBV30 and TRBJ2-3, with unresolved D. Trimming took 0 bases from V and 0 from J, leaving 7 bases between them. This CDR3 comprises 14 residues. Looked up from germline, CDR1 is GTSNPN and CDR2 is SVGIG (reference sequence). CDR3 in amino acids: CAWSVGHSTDTQYF. The CDR3 nucleotides are TGTGCCTGGAGTGTGGGTCATAGCACAGATACGCAGTATTTT.

The chain links TRBV7-2 to TRBJ1-5; tentatively, D is TRBD1 (6 bases). Germline-derived CDR1 and CDR2 are SGHTA and FQGNSA. V was trimmed by 5 bases and J by 5 bases, leaving 10 bases between them. The CDR3 length is 13 residues. The CDR3 here is CASSRQADQPQHF. The DNA of the CDR3 is TGTGCCAGCAGCCGACAGGCCGATCAGCCCCAGCATTTT.

V and J are TRBV12-5 and TRBJ2-2, with D uncertain. CDR1 and CDR2 from the germline V gene are LGHNT and FRNRAP. The CDR3 contains 15 residues. Trimming removed 0 bases from V and 1 base from J, with 6 bases in between. The CDR3 reads CASGLVDKNTGELFF. DNA of the CDR3: TGTGCTAGTGGTTTGGTAGACAAGAACACCGGGGAGCTGTTTTTT.

CDR3 nucleotides: TGTGCCAGCAGTTACGTTTCAGGGGCCGGGAACACTGAAGCTTTCTTT. This codes for CASSYVSGAGNTEAFF. This sequence joins TRBV6-5 and TRBJ1-1, with D tentatively TRBD1 (6 bases). From germline, CDR1 is MNHEY and CDR2 SVGAGI. Trimming cost V 2 bases and J 1 base, with 14 bases left between them. The CDR3 totals 16 residues.

The chain carries TRBV7-2 and TRBJ2-3; D gene unclear. The germline V and J ends were trimmed by 5 bases and 4 bases, with 16 bases remaining between them. Germline V gene lookup returns CDR1 SGHTA and CDR2 FQGNSA. The CDR3 is 15 amino acids. The chain's CDR3 is CASSLRVLGADTQYF. As DNA, the CDR3 is TGTGCCAGCAGCCTTAGAGTTTTGGGTGCAGATACGCAGTATTTT.

This chain links TRBV18 with TRBJ1-4; a weak D match, TRBD1 (6 bases). Germline V gives CDR1 KGHSH, CDR2 LQKENI. Deletions cut 1 base from V and 4 bases from J, with 10 bases between. The CDR3 runs 15 residues. This CDR3 reads CASSPRTDLNEKLFF. CDR3 coding DNA: TGTGCCAGCTCACCACGGACAGACCTTAATGAAAAACTGTTTTTT.